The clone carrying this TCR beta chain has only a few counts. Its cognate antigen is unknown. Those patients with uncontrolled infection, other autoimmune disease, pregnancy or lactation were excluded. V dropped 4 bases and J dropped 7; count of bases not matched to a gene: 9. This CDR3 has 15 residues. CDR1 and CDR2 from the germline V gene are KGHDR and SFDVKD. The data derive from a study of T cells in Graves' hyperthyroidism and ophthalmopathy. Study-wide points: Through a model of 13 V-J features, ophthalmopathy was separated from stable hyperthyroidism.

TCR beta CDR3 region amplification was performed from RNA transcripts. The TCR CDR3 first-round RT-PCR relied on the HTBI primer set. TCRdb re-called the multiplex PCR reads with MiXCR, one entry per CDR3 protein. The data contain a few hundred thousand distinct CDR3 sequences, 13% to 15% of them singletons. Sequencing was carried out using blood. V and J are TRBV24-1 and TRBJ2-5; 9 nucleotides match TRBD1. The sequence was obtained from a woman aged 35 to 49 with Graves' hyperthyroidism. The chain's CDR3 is CATSDRGQGMVTQYF. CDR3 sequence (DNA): TGTGCCACCAGTGACCGCGGACAGGGGATGGTGACCCAGTACTTC.